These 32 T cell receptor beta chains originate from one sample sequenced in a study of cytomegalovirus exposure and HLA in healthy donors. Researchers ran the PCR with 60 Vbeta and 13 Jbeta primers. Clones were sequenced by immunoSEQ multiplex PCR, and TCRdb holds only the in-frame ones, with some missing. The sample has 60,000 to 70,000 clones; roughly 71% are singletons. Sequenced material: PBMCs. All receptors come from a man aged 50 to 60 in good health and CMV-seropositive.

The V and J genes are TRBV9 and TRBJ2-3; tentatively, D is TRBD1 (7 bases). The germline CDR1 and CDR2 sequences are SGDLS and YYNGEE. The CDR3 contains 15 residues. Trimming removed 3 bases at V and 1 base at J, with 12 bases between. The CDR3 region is CASSGRDSRTDTQYF. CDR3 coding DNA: TGTGCCAGCAGCGGGAGGGACAGCCGCACAGATACGCAGTATTTT.

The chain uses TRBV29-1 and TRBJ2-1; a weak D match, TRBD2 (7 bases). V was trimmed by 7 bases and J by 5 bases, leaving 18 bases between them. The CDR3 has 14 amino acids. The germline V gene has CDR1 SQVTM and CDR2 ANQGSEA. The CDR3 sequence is CSAEGRGRDNEQFF. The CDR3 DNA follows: TGCAGCGCCGAGGGGAGGGGGAGGGACAATGAGCAGTTCTTC.

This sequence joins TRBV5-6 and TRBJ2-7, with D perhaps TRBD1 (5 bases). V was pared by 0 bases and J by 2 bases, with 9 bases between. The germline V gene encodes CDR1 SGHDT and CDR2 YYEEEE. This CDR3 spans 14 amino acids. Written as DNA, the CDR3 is TGTGCCAGCAGCTTGGGACAGTTAGCCTACGAGCAGTACTTC. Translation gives CASSLGQLAYEQYF.

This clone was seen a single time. CDR3 protein: CASLAGGPDTQYF. The DNA for the CDR3 is TGTGCCAGCTTAGCGGGGGGGCCAGATACGCAGTATTTT. The chain links TRBV6-1 to TRBJ2-3; 11 nucleotides align to TRBD2. The V and J ends lost 8 bases and 4 bases, in that order; junction bases with no gene match: 2. Germline-derived CDR1 and CDR2 are MNHNS and SASEGT. This CDR3 has 13 residues.

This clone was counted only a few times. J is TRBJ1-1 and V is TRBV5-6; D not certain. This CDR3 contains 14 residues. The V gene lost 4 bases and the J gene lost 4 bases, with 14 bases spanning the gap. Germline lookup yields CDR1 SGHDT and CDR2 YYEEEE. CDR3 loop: CASSPGLLGTEAFF. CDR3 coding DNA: TGTGCCAGCAGCCCGGGGTTATTGGGCACTGAAGCTTTCTTT.

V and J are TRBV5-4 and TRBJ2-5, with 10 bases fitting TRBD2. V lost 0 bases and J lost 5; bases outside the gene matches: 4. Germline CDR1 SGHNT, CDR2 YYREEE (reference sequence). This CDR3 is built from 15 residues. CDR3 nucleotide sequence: TGTGCCAGCAGCTTGGGACTAGCGGGCTCTGAGACCCAGTACTTC. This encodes CASSLGLAGSETQYF.

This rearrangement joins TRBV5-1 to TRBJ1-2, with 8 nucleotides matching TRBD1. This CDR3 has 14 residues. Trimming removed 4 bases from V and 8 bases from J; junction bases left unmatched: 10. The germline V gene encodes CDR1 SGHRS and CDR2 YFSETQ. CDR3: CASSEHQGAKGYTF. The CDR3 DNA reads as TGCGCCAGCAGCGAGCATCAGGGGGCCAAAGGCTACACCTTC.

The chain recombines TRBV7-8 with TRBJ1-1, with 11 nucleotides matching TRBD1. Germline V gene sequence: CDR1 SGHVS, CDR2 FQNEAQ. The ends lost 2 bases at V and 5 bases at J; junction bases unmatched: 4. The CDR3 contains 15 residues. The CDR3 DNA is TGTGCCAGCAGCTTAACAGGGGACAGGGGGACTGAAGCTTTCTTT. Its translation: CASSLTGDRGTEAFF. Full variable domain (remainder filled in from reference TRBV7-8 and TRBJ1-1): GAGVSQSPRYKVAKRGQDVALRCDPISGHVSLFWYQQALGQGPEFLTYFQNEAQLDKSGLPSDRFFAERPEGSVSTLKIQRTQQEDSAVYLCASSLTGDRGTEAFFGQGTRLTVV.

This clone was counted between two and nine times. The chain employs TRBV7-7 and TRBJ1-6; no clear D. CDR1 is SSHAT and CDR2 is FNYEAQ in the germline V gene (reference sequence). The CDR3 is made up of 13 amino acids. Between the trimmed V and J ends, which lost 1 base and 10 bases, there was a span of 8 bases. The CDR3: CASSLDGSSPLHF. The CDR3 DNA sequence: TGTGCCAGCAGCTTAGATGGGAGCTCACCCCTCCACTTT.

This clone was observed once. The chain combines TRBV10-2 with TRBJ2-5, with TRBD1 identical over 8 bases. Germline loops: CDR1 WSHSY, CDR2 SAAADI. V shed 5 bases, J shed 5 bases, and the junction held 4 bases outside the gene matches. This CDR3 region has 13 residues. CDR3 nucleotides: TGCGCCAGCAGTAGACAGGGGACGGAGACCCAGTACTTC. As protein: CASSRQGTETQYF.

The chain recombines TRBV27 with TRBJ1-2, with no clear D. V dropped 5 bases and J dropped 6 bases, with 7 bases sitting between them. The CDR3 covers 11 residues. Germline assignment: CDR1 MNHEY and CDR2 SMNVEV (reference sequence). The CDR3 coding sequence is TGTGCCAGCAGTGGGAGGGATGGCTACACCTTC. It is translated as CASSGRDGYTF.

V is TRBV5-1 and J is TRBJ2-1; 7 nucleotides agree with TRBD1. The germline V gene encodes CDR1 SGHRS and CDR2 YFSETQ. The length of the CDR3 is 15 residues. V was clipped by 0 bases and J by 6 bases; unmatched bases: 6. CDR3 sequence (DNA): TGCGCCAGCAGCTTGGCGAGGGGGCAGGGCAATGAGCAGTTCTTC. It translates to CASSLARGQGNEQFF.

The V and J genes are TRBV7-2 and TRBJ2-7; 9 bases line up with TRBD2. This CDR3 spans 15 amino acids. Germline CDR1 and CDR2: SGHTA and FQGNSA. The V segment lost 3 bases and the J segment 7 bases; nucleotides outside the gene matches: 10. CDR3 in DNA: TGTGCCAGCAGCTTTGGAGGAGCGGGAGGAGGTGAGCAGTACTTC. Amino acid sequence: CASSFGGAGGGEQYF.

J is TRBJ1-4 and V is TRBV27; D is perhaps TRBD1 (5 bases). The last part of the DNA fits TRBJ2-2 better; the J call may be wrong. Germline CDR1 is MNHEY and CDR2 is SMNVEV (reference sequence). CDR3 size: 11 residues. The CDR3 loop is CASSSDRELFF. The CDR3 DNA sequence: TGTGCCAGCAGTTCGGACAGGGAGCTGTTTTTT.

This CDR3 reads CASSFLRSRAFF. The CDR3 DNA sequence: TGTGCCAGCAGTTTTTTGCGAAGTAGAGCTTTCTTT. The rearrangement joins TRBV28 to TRBJ1-1, with D unclear. Per the germline V gene, CDR1 is MDHEN and CDR2 is SYDVKM. With 3 bases removed from V and 10 bases from J, the gap between germline ends came to 12 bases. This CDR3 is 12 amino acids long.

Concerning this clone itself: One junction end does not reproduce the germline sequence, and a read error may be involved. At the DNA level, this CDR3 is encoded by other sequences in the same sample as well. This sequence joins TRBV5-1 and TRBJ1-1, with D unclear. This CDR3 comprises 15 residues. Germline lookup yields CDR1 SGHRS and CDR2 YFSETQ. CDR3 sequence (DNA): TGCGCCAGTAGCTTGCAGGAGGGTGTGAACACTGAAGCTTTCTTT. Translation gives CASSLQEGVNTEAFF.

CDR3 sequence: CSVGGTGGSKRYF. The CDR3 coding sequence is TGCAGCGTTGGCGGGACAGGGGGCTCAAAGCGGTACTTC. The genes are TRBV29-1 and TRBJ2-7; TRBD1 agrees at 12 bases. The CDR3 runs to 13 residues. V was pared by 4 bases and J by 12 bases, with 10 bases of the junction left unmatched. The germline CDR1 and CDR2 sequences are SQVTM and ANQGSEA.

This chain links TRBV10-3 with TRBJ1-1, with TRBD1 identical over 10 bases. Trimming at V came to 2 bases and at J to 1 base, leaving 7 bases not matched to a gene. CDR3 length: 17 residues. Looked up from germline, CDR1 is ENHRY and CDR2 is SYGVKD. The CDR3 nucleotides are TGTGCCATCAGTGAGCGGGCCCGGGACAGGGGGAACACTGAAGCTTTCTTT. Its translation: CAISERARDRGNTEAFF.

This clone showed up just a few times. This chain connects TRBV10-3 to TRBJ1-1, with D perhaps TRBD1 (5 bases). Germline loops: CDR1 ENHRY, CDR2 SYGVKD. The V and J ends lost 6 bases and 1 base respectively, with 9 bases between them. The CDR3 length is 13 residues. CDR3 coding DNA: TGTGCCATCAGCCCAGGGCCGAACACTGAAGCTTTCTTT. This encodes CAISPGPNTEAFF.

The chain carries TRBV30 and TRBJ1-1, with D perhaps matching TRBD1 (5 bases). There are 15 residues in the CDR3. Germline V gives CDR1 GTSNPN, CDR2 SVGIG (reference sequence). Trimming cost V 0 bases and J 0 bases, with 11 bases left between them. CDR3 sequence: CAWSVPKGMNTEAFF. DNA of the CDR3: TGTGCCTGGAGTGTACCGAAGGGGATGAACACTGAAGCTTTCTTT. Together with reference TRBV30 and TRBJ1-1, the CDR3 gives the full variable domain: SQTIHQWPATLVQPVGSPLSLECTVEGTSNPNLYWYRQAAGRGLQLLFYSVGIGQISSEVPQNLSASRPQDRQFILSSKKLLLSDSGFYLCAWSVPKGMNTEAFFGQGTRLTVV.

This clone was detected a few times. For the CDR3, the DNA is TGCAGCGTTGTACCCCTTCTGGACAGGGTGGATACGCAGTATTTT. As protein: CSVVPLLDRVDTQYF. The chain couples TRBV29-1 to TRBJ2-3, with 8 bases lining up with TRBD1. Germline CDR1 is SQVTM and CDR2 is ANQGSEA. The CDR3 is made up of 15 amino acids. Unmatched junction bases numbered 12, after V lost 4 bases and J lost 6 bases.

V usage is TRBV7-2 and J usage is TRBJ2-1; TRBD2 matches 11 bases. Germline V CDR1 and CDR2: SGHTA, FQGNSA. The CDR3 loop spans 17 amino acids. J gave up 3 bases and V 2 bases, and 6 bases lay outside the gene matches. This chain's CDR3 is CASSLKVTSGSYNEQFF. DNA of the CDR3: TGTGCCAGCAGCTTAAAGGTAACTAGCGGGAGCTACAATGAGCAGTTCTTC.

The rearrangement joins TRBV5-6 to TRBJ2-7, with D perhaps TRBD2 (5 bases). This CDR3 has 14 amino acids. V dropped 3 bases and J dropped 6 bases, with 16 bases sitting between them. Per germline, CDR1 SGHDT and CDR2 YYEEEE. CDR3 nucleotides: TGTGCCAGCAGCTATTCTGGACTGGTTCGCGAGCAGTACTTC. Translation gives CASSYSGLVREQYF.

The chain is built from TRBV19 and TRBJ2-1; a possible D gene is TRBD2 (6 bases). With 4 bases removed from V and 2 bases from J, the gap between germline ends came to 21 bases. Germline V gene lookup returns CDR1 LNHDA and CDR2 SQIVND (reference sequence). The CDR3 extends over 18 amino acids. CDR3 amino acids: CASSRPRGLASAYNEQFF. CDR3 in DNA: TGTGCCAGTAGTAGGCCCCGGGGACTGGCCTCAGCCTACAATGAGCAGTTCTTC.

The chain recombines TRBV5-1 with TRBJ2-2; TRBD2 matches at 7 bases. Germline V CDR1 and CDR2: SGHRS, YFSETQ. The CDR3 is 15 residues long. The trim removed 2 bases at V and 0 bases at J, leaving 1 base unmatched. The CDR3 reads CASSFSGANTGELFF. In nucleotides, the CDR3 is TGCGCCAGCAGCTTCAGCGGGGCGAACACCGGGGAGCTGTTTTTT.

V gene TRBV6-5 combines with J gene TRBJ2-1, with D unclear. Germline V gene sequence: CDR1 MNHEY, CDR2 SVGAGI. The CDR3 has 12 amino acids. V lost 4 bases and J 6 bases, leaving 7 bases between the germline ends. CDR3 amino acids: CASSSRSNEQFF. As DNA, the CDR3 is TGTGCCAGCAGTTCCCGTAGCAATGAGCAGTTCTTC.

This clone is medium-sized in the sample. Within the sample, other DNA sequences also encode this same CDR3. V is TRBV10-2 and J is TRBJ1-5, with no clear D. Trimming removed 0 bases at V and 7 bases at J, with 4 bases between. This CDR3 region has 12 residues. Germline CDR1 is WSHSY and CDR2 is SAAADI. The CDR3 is CASSESRQPQHF. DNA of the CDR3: TGCGCCAGCAGTGAGTCGCGACAGCCCCAGCATTTT.

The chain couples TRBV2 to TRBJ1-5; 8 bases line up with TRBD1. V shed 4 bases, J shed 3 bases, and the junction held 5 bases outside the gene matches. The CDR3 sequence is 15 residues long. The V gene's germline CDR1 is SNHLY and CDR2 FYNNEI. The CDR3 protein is CASSVGQGPNQPQHF. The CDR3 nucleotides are TGTGCCAGCAGTGTAGGACAGGGACCCAATCAGCCCCAGCATTTT.

CDR3 sequence reads: CASGGETQYF. The CDR3 DNA follows: TGTGCCAGCGGGGGGGAGACCCAGTACTTC. The chain couples TRBV28 to TRBJ2-5; D might be TRBD2 (6 bases). With 8 bases removed from V and 5 bases from J, the gap between germline ends came to 6 bases. CDR3 length: 10 residues. Germline loops: CDR1 MDHEN, CDR2 SYDVKM.

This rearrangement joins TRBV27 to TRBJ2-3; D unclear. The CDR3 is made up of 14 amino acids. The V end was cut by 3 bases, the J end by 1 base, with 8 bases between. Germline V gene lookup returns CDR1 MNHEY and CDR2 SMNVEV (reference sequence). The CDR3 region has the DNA TGTGCCAGCAGTTTTTCTTCTCGCACAGATACGCAGTATTTT. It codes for CASSFSSRTDTQYF.

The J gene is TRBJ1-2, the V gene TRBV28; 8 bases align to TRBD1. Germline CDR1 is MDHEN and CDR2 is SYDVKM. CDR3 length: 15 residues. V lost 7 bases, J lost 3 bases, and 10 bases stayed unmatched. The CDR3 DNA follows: TGTGCCAGCACCTTCAGGGGGCGCGTTTACTATGGCTACACCTTC. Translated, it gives CASTFRGRVYYGYTF.

CDR3: CASTPGQGLPGNTEAFF. The CDR3 nucleotides are TGTGCCAGCACCCCCGGACAGGGGCTTCCAGGGAACACTGAAGCTTTCTTT. The J gene is TRBJ1-1, the V gene TRBV27; 9 nucleotides agree with TRBD1. J was trimmed by 1 base and V by 7 bases; bases with no gene match: 13. Per the germline V gene, CDR1 is MNHEY and CDR2 is SMNVEV (reference sequence). There are 17 residues in the CDR3.